A single sample is the source of the 26 T cell receptor beta chains below, sequenced in a study of blood T cell repertoires in COVID-19 (dated by TCRdb to about 2020). Libraries were built with the immunoSEQ multiplex PCR assay. In TCRdb, the immuneACCESS table is reduced to in-frame sequences with V and J assigned. These tables do not hold every clone; where another copy was compared, an unresolved V gene accounts for under half, and the others remain unexplained. The sample table lists hundreds of thousands of clones, roughly 87% of them with a count of one. Clones ranked in the top ten supply over 0.8% of the sample. The specimen was PBMCs or T cells enriched from blood (not recorded which). The receptors stem from a woman in her 30s who had recovered from COVID-19.

The chain has TRBV9 and TRBJ2-5; D perhaps matches TRBD2 (6 bases). In germline, CDR1 is SGDLS, CDR2 YYNGEE. The CDR3 runs to 15 residues. The V end was cut by 2 bases, the J end by 3 bases, with 14 bases between. The CDR3 is CASSVAAGLEETQYF. The DNA of the CDR3 is TGTGCCAGCAGCGTTGCCGCGGGGTTGGAAGAGACCCAGTACTTC.

The CDR3 loop reads CASSESFYSNQPQHF. As DNA, the CDR3 is TGTGCCAGTAGCGAGAGTTTTTATAGCAATCAGCCCCAGCATTTT. This sequence joins TRBV19 and TRBJ1-5; D gene unclear. V was shortened by 6 bases and J by 0 bases, with 12 bases between the two germline ends. This CDR3 region has 15 residues. Germline V gene data show CDR1 as LNHDA and CDR2 as SQIVND (reference sequence). The variable domain in full, with the rest retrieved from reference TRBV19 and TRBJ1-5, is DGGITQSPKYLFRKEGQNVTLSCEQNLNHDAMYWYRQDPGQGLRLIYYSQIVNDFQKGDIAEGYSVSREKKESFPLTVTSAQKNPTAFYLCASSESFYSNQPQHFGDGTRLSIL.

The chain links TRBV30 to TRBJ2-7, with D possibly TRBD2 on 6 matching bases. Germline CDR1 GTSNPN, CDR2 SVGIG (reference sequence). Between the trimmed V and J ends, which lost 4 bases and 0 bases, there was a span of 10 bases. There are 13 residues in the CDR3. CDR3 bases: TGTGCCTGGAAGCGGGCTAGCTCCTACGAGCAGTACTTC. Encoded protein: CAWKRASSYEQYF.

CDR3 residues: CATSRGGTSSYEQYF. In DNA, the CDR3 is TGTGCCACCAGCAGAGGCGGGACTAGCTCCTACGAGCAGTACTTC. The chain recombines TRBV15 with TRBJ2-7, with TRBD2 identical over 8 bases. V lost 1 base to trimming and J lost 0 bases; unmatched junction nucleotides: 2. Germline CDR1 is LNHNV and CDR2 is YYDKDF (reference sequence). The CDR3 loop spans 15 amino acids.

J is TRBJ1-1 and V is TRBV10-2; 8 nucleotides align to TRBD1. The V segment lost 3 bases and the J segment 11 bases; nucleotides outside the gene matches: 11. The germline CDR1 and CDR2 sequences are WSHSY and SAAADI. There are 14 residues in the CDR3. As DNA, the CDR3 is TGCGCCAGCAGTGACCGGACTGGACAGGGTAGTGCTTTCTTT. Protein product: CASSDRTGQGSAFF.

The J gene is TRBJ1-2, the V gene TRBV15, with D perhaps TRBD1 (6 bases). Germline V gives CDR1 LNHNV, CDR2 YYDKDF (reference sequence). Trimming removed 0 bases at V and 7 bases at J, with 15 bases between. The CDR3 is 15 residues long. The CDR3 sequence is CATSRDRQQGSGYTF. Here the CDR3 DNA reads TGTGCCACCAGCAGAGATAGGCAACAGGGAAGTGGCTACACCTTC.

The chain uses TRBV6-5 and TRBJ1-1; no clear D gene. The V gene lost 4 bases and the J gene lost 11 bases, with 23 bases spanning the gap. The CDR3 is made up of 15 amino acids. Germline CDR1 and CDR2: MNHEY and SVGAGI. The CDR3 spells CASSSRLGGSSSAFF. CDR3 bases: TGTGCCAGCAGTTCCCGTCTCGGAGGATCTAGCTCCGCTTTCTTT.

The chain couples TRBV7-6 to TRBJ2-7; 9 nucleotides match TRBD1. Germline V CDR1 and CDR2: SGHVS, FNYEAQ. The ends lost 3 bases at V and 6 bases at J; junction bases unmatched: 6. The length of the CDR3 is 14 residues. CDR3 in amino acids: CASSFLPGQGEQYF. The CDR3 DNA reads TGTGCCAGCAGCTTTCTTCCGGGACAGGGCGAGCAGTACTTC.

This clone was picked up a small number of times. The CDR3 here is CASSYFANRGTEAFF. CDR3 DNA: TGTGCCAGCAGTTACTTTGCGAACCGGGGGACTGAAGCTTTCTTT. V and J are TRBV6-5 and TRBJ1-1, with D possibly matching TRBD1 (5 bases). V was cut by 1 base and J by 5 bases, with 14 bases left in between. Per the germline V gene, CDR1 is MNHEY and CDR2 is SVGAGI. The CDR3 is 15 residues long.

The rearrangement links TRBV11-2 to TRBJ1-3, with D tentatively TRBD1 (6 bases). The CDR3 has 18 residues. V gave up 2 bases and J gave up 0 bases, with 17 bases separating them. Germline values: CDR1 SGHAT, CDR2 FQNNGV. CDR3 coding DNA: TGTGCCAGCAGCTTAAGGGGGGGTGGAGGAAACTCTGGAAACACCATATATTTT. It is translated as CASSLRGGGGNSGNTIYF.

This clone was counted only a few times. The chain joins TRBV4-1 to TRBJ2-3, with no clear D. The germline V and J ends were trimmed by 0 bases and 1 base, with 14 bases remaining between them. CDR1 MGHRA and CDR2 YSYEKL come from the germline V gene. The CDR3 sequence is 17 residues long. The CDR3 is CASSQDQVLSGTDTQYF. DNA of the CDR3: TGCGCCAGCAGCCAAGATCAGGTTCTGAGTGGCACAGATACGCAGTATTTT.

The CDR3 DNA is TGTGCCAGCAGCCAGGTGTGGAGTGGTGCGGACATTCAGTACTTC. Amino acid sequence: CASSQVWSGADIQYF. This sequence joins TRBV3-1 (or the pseudogene TRBV3-2) and TRBJ2-4, with unresolved D. The germline V and J ends were trimmed by 3 bases and 8 bases, with 17 bases remaining between them. The CDR3 consists of 15 residues. The germline CDR1 and CDR2 sequences are LGHDT and YNNKEL (reference sequence).

This clone was counted only a few times. V usage is TRBV11-2 and J usage is TRBJ2-7, with D hard to call. The CDR3 sequence is 14 residues long. The germline CDR1 and CDR2 sequences are SGHAT and FQNNGV. Trimming shortened V by 5 bases and J by 7 bases, and 18 bases separated the two germline ends. This chain's CDR3 is CASSLQPTNGEQYF. The CDR3 DNA follows: TGTGCCAGCAGCCTACAGCCGACCAATGGGGAGCAGTACTTC.

J is TRBJ2-3 and V is TRBV9; D not certain. Trimming took off 0 bases at V and 6 bases at J, with 20 bases between the two ends. The germline CDR1 and CDR2 sequences are SGDLS and YYNGEE. The CDR3 sequence is 17 residues long. The CDR3 nucleotides are TGTGCCAGCAGCGTAGAAAGAAATGCAGCGAGAACCGATACGCAGTATTTT. It yields the protein CASSVERNAARTDTQYF.

J is TRBJ2-1 and V is TRBV28; TRBD2 matches at 12 bases. V lost 5 bases and J lost 8; bases outside the gene matches: 10. This CDR3 comprises 16 residues. Germline V gene sequence: CDR1 MDHEN, CDR2 SYDVKM. The CDR3 sequence: CASSGLTSGGTDEQFF. CDR3 DNA sequence: TGTGCCAGCAGTGGATTGACTAGCGGGGGAACGGATGAGCAGTTCTTC.

The gene calls are TRBV5-3 and TRBJ2-2; 11 nucleotides line up with TRBD1. TRBV5-3 is identified as an open reading frame with a role that is uncertain. This CDR3 comprises 19 residues. The J segment lost 5 bases and the V segment lost 4 bases, leaving 16 bases of the junction unmatched. CDR3 protein: CARSPPGQGVRTLTGELFF. The CDR3 bases are TGTGCCAGAAGCCCACCGGGACAGGGGGTGCGAACTTTGACCGGGGAGCTGTTTTTT.

The chain is built from TRBV5-1 and TRBJ2-3; D is ambiguous. From germline, CDR1 is SGHRS and CDR2 YFSETQ. Trimming removed 0 bases from V and 6 bases from J, with 8 bases in between. CDR3 length equals 13 residues. This CDR3 is CASSLGWRDTQYF. In DNA, the CDR3 is TGCGCCAGCAGCTTGGGCTGGCGGGATACGCAGTATTTT.

This sequence joins TRBV28 and TRBJ2-3; TRBD1 aligns across 7 bases. Losses at the gene ends were 7 bases for V and 2 bases for J; bases not matched to a gene: 6. This CDR3 contains 14 residues. Looked up from germline, CDR1 is MDHEN and CDR2 is SYDVKM. CDR3 protein: CASTQGRDTDTQYF. Here the CDR3 DNA reads TGTGCCAGCACACAGGGGCGTGACACAGATACGCAGTATTTT.

A remark on this clone: An end of the junction differs from the germline gene, which may be a read error. J is TRBJ2-7 and V is TRBV5-1; 8 nucleotides agree with TRBD1. The CDR3 extends over 14 amino acids. CDR1 and CDR2 from the germline V gene are SGHRS and YFSETQ. The CDR3 is CASSLGRTRDRLVF. The CDR3 DNA sequence: TGCGCCAGCAGCTTGGGCCGGACTCGGGACAGGTTAGTCTTC.

The rearrangement uses TRBV6-5 and TRBJ2-3; 8 bases map to TRBD2. V was pared by 9 bases and J by 0 bases, with 5 bases of the junction left unmatched. Germline assignment: CDR1 MNHEY and CDR2 SVGAGI. This CDR3 region has 14 residues. CDR3 protein: CASSGVPSTDTQYF. Here the CDR3 DNA reads TGTGCCAGTAGCGGGGTCCCTAGCACAGATACGCAGTATTTT.

The count of this clone is one. CDR3 loop: CASSFGAGGRTYGYTF. In DNA form, the CDR3 reads TGTGCCAGCAGTTTCGGGGCAGGGGGTAGGACCTATGGCTACACCTTC. J is TRBJ1-2 and V is TRBV28; 7 nucleotides agree with TRBD1. Germline-derived CDR1 and CDR2 are MDHEN and SYDVKM. The CDR3 sequence is 16 residues long. The junction had 11 bases not matched to a gene; V was cut back by 3 bases and J by 4 bases.

This clone showed up just a few times. The chain carries TRBV19 and TRBJ2-7; 8 bases map to TRBD1. There are 15 residues in the CDR3. V gave up 4 bases and J gave up 5 bases; unmatched junction bases: 10. In germline, CDR1 is LNHDA, CDR2 SQIVND (reference sequence). The CDR3 sequence is CASSNLRTGINEQYF. CDR3 in DNA: TGTGCCAGTAGTAACCTCCGGACAGGGATTAACGAGCAGTACTTC.

This clone was observed a single time. The chain employs TRBV10-3 and TRBJ2-2; 8 nucleotides agree with TRBD2. The J segment lost 4 bases and the V segment lost 0 bases, leaving 10 bases of the junction unmatched. This CDR3 region has 18 residues. Germline assignment: CDR1 ENHRY and CDR2 SYGVKD. The CDR3 loop is CAISESVLLAGVTGELFF. As DNA, the CDR3 is TGTGCCATCAGTGAGTCCGTTTTGCTAGCGGGCGTCACCGGGGAGCTGTTTTTT.

The chain has TRBV14 and TRBJ2-5, with D perhaps TRBD1 (6 bases). In germline, CDR1 is SGHDN, CDR2 FVKESK. Between the trimmed V and J ends, which lost 3 bases and 2 bases, there was a span of 22 bases. This CDR3 has 18 amino acids. The CDR3 DNA reads TGTGCCAGCAGCCACCCCTCCACCCGACAGGCCCTACAAGAGACCCAGTACTTC. Its translation is CASSHPSTRQALQETQYF.

This clone has a handful of counts. V and J are TRBV19 and TRBJ1-5; TRBD1 is a possible D gene (6 bases). Germline CDR1 is LNHDA and CDR2 is SQIVND (reference sequence). Trimming pared 3 bases from V and 4 bases from J, leaving 13 bases between. The CDR3 sequence is 15 residues long. DNA for the CDR3: TGTGCCAGTAGTATGGGGGGGCAATCTAATCAGCCCCAGCATTTT. Protein product: CASSMGGQSNQPQHF.

This clone was recorded only once. The V and J genes are TRBV28 and TRBJ2-7; D is unclear. V was clipped by 3 bases and J by 0 bases, with 9 bases between them. The CDR3 totals 14 residues. CDR1 MDHEN and CDR2 SYDVKM come from the germline V gene. Written as DNA, the CDR3 is TGTGCCAGCAGTTTGACTTTAAGCTCCTACGAGCAGTACTTC. The encoded protein is CASSLTLSSYEQYF.